This T cell receptor beta chain was profiled in a study of cytomegalovirus exposure and HLA in healthy donors. Study in general: Roughly 92 million unique TCRs, all from HLA-typed donors, were included in an early release of the data.

Regarding the study as a whole: In a later analysis, at a false discovery rate of 0.05, 16,951 TCR beta sequences were associated with HLA alleles. Earlier analysis looked at TCR beta V segments, and most were productive about 87% or about 30% of the time. In a later analysis, most CMV-associated TCR beta chains appeared HLA-restricted.

V was pared by 5 bases and J by 2 bases, with 1 base of the junction left unmatched. Germline values: CDR1 SGHRS, CDR2 YFSETQ. The CDR3 consists of 13 residues. In regard to this clone: Its antigen remains unidentified.

Both 60 Vbeta primers and 13 Jbeta primers went into the PCR. Data came from immunoSEQ multiplex PCR; TCRdb stores just in-frame clones and leaves some out. The data hold under 90,000 clones, with around 82% observed a single time. V and J are TRBV5-1 and TRBJ2-5; TRBD1 matches at 9 bases. The sample taken for sequencing was PBMCs. The receptor was isolated from a man aged 40-49 years in good health and CMV-seronegative. The CDR3: CASSGQGQETQYF. CDR3 bases: TGCGCCAGCAGTGGACAGGGGCAAGAGACCCAGTACTTC.